These 9 T cell receptor beta chains came from one sample sequenced in a study of T cells in Graves' hyperthyroidism and ophthalmopathy. Amplification yielded TCR beta CDR3 regions, with RNA transcripts as the source. Researchers ran a first-round RT-PCR on the TCR CDR3 using the HTBI primer set. In TCRdb, the multiplex PCR reads were re-called with MiXCR into one record per CDR3 protein. The sample comprises about 340,000 distinct CDR3 sequences, around 23% of which are singletons, and under 55% rests with the top ten. The sequenced material came from blood. These TCRs come from a woman between 45 and 60 years old with Graves' hyperthyroidism.

This clonotype has only a few counts. This sequence joins TRBV12-3 or TRBV12-4 and TRBJ2-2; D perhaps matches TRBD1 (6 bases). This CDR3 is built from 15 residues. The germline V and J ends were trimmed by 1 base and 6 bases, with 12 bases remaining between them. DNA for the CDR3: TGTGCCAGCAGTTTAGAGGGGACAATCCCCGGGGAGCTGTTTTTT. Its protein is CASSLEGTIPGELFF.

The table lists this clonotype with a few counts. This sequence joins TRBV6-1 and TRBJ2-1, with TRBD1 matching over 9 bases. V shed 5 bases, J shed 6 bases, and the junction held 8 bases outside the gene matches. Germline-derived CDR1 and CDR2 are MNHNS and SASEGT. The CDR3 loop spans 15 amino acids. The CDR3 DNA is TGTGCCAGCAGTTCTTCCGGGACAGGGACCAATGAGCAGTTCTTC. The encoded protein is CASSSSGTGTNEQFF.

This clonotype appeared a few times. This chain uses TRBV6-2 or TRBV6-3 with TRBJ2-5, with no clear D. Germline lookup yields CDR1 MNHEY and CDR2 SVGEGT. The CDR3 is 13 residues long. V dropped 0 bases and J dropped 12 bases, with 14 bases sitting between them. Written as DNA, the CDR3 is TGTGCCAGCAGTTACTCGCACAACAGCTACGAGTACTTC. It specifies CASSYSHNSYEYF.

Ten or more counts support this clonotype. The chain uses TRBV11-2 and TRBJ2-7, with D hard to call. Germline V gene data show CDR1 as SGHAT and CDR2 as FQNNGV. The CDR3 extends over 12 amino acids. Trimming took 5 bases from V and 6 from J, leaving 11 bases between them. The CDR3 is CASSTTPGEQYF. For the CDR3, the DNA is TGTGCCAGCAGCACGACCCCTGGCGAGCAGTACTTC.

This clonotype was seen only a few times. This chain uses TRBV29-1 with TRBJ2-4; TRBD2 matches at 7 bases. The CDR3 loop spans 13 amino acids. Per germline, CDR1 SQVTM and CDR2 ANQGSEA. The junction had 5 bases not matched to a gene; V was cut back by 2 bases and J by 7 bases. DNA of the CDR3: TGCAGCGTTGAACGGGGAGGGGTGAACATTCAGTACTTC. Amino acids: CSVERGGVNIQYF.

In this sample, this clonotype turned up many times. The rearrangement joins TRBV28 to TRBJ1-2, with D unclear. There are 12 residues in the CDR3. V lost 3 bases and J lost 3, with 5 bases in between. Per the germline V gene, CDR1 is MDHEN and CDR2 is SYDVKM. CDR3 nucleotide sequence: TGTGCCAGCAGTTTGCTGGACTATGGCTACACCTTC. Translated: CASSLLDYGYTF.

V and J are TRBV30 and TRBJ1-5, with unresolved D. V was trimmed by 1 base and J by 7 bases, leaving 11 bases between them. The germline V gene encodes CDR1 GTSNPN and CDR2 SVGIG (reference sequence). This CDR3 is 13 amino acids long. CDR3 sequence: CAWSGRGDQPQHF. CDR3 in DNA: TGTGCCTGGAGTGGCCGGGGAGACCAGCCCCAGCATTTT.

This sequence joins TRBV6-1 and TRBJ1-4; weak D call: TRBD1 (6 bases). Germline CDR1 is MNHNS and CDR2 is SASEGT. The CDR3 spans 15 residues. Trimming left V 7 bases short and J 2 bases short, with 14 bases between. CDR3 coding DNA: TGTGCCAGCAACACCCAGGGGCTCACTAATGAAAAACTGTTTTTT. It translates to CASNTQGLTNEKLFF.

DNA for the CDR3: TGCAGTGCTGGCGGTGAGCGGGAGAGGTCCTACAATGAGCAGTTCTTC. It yields the protein CSAGGERERSYNEQFF. The chain recombines TRBV20-1 with TRBJ2-1; 8 bases match TRBD2. After removal of 5 bases from V and 1 base from J, the junction contained 10 bases not matched to a gene. Germline lookup yields CDR1 DFQATT and CDR2 SNEGSKA (reference sequence). CDR3 size: 16 residues.